This T cell receptor beta chain was recovered during a study of shared clonotypes between healthy human individuals. The study's findings and limits: Generally, naive subsets (rather than memory subsets) showed larger estimated richness. Since donors were few, the genetic and exposure-history diversity represented was limited.

V shed 6 bases, J shed 0 bases, and the junction held 7 bases outside the gene matches. The CDR3 length is 15 residues. CDR1 is LNHDA and CDR2 is SQIVND in the germline V gene (reference sequence). As regards this clone: The antigen is unknown.

Produced via immunoSEQ multiplex PCR; TCRdb's table is partial and in-frame only. The sample has millions of clones; around nine tenths are singletons. The V and J genes are TRBV19 and TRBJ1-2, with 7 bases lining up with TRBD1. The receptor comes from a man in his late teens or twenties in good health. Sequenced input: naive CD4+ T cells sorted from blood. The subset was: CD45RA+ positively selected. The CDR3 sequence: CASRQTGATNYGYTF. As DNA, the CDR3 is TGTGCCAGTAGGCAAACAGGGGCTACTAACTATGGCTACACCTTC.